Below, 3 T cell receptor beta chains from the same sample are listed, as sequenced in a study of OX40 agonist ivuxolimab in advanced cancers. Sequenced by immunoSEQ multiplex PCR; TCRdb stores in-frame clones only, minus some. This table has 35,000 to 45,000 clones, around 90% appearing once. The sequencing here drew on CD4+ or CD8+ T cells sorted from blood, taken in a trial of the OX40 agonist ivuxolimab. The receptors shown here come from an adult with an advanced solid tumor such as melanoma, head and neck, liver or kidney cancer.

The rearrangement links TRBV6-5 to TRBJ2-1, with D maybe TRBD1 (6 bases). Trimming cost V 5 bases and J 0 bases, with 11 bases left between them. Germline V gives CDR1 MNHEY, CDR2 SVGAGI. The CDR3 contains 15 residues. The CDR3, as DNA: TGTGCCAGCAGTCCTCAGGGGAGCTCCTACAATGAGCAGTTCTTC. As protein: CASSPQGSSYNEQFF.

The chain couples TRBV10-3 to TRBJ1-1; D gene uncertain. V lost 3 bases, J lost 0 bases, and 17 bases lay in between. In germline, CDR1 is ENHRY, CDR2 SYGVKD. CDR3 length equals 17 residues. The CDR3: CAISEGGLLTMNTEAFF. Here the CDR3 DNA reads TGTGCCATCAGTGAAGGTGGTCTACTTACAATGAACACTGAAGCTTTCTTT.

The chain is built from TRBV28 and TRBJ2-1, with D unclear. In germline, CDR1 is MDHEN, CDR2 SYDVKM. The CDR3 spans 12 residues. V shed 2 bases and J shed 5 bases, with 4 bases lying between them. DNA of the CDR3: TGTGCCAGCAGTTTAGCCCACAATGAGCAGTTCTTC. Translation gives CASSLAHNEQFF.